A selection of T cell receptor beta chains follows, all from one sample in a study of blood T cell repertoires in COVID-19. The data were produced by immunoSEQ multiplex PCR, yet TCRdb's version contains in-frame clones alone and is incomplete. This repertoire shows about 400,000 clones, around nine tenths found once; its top ten account for less than 2%. The sequenced sample consisted of PBMCs or T cells enriched from blood (not recorded which). These receptors were taken from a woman in her 30s who had recovered from COVID-19. The CDR3 runs from the conserved cysteine through the conserved F or W. Fields, in order: CDR3 length, V gene, J gene, CDR3 protein.

len: 14; v_gene: TRBV18; j_gene: TRBJ2-7; CDR3aa: CASSQGQGINEQYF
len: 14; v_gene: TRBV5-4; j_gene: TRBJ1-2; CDR3aa: CASSQGAWSYGYTF
len: 16; v_gene: TRBV5-1; j_gene: TRBJ1-3; CDR3aa: CASSWDSLFSGNTIYF
len: 17; v_gene: TRBV28; j_gene: TRBJ2-2; CDR3aa: CASSSDRDIWQTGELFF
len: 14; v_gene: TRBV5-1; j_gene: TRBJ2-3; CDR3aa: CASSLSGGPDTQYF
len: 14; v_gene: TRBV7-2; j_gene: TRBJ1-1; CDR3aa: CASSLVGSSTEAFF
len: 15; v_gene: TRBV2; j_gene: TRBJ2-7; CDR3aa: CASSEDRHTQSGQYF
len: 13; v_gene: TRBV5-1; j_gene: TRBJ2-3; CDR3aa: CASASGSADTQYF
len: 14; v_gene: TRBV19; j_gene: TRBJ1-1; CDR3aa: CARRQNLMNTEAFF
len: 13; v_gene: TRBV30; j_gene: TRBJ2-7; CDR3aa: CAWSSPSGYEQYF
len: 13; v_gene: TRBV19; j_gene: TRBJ1-1; CDR3aa: CASSARQGAEAFF
len: 13; v_gene: TRBV18; j_gene: TRBJ2-5; CDR3aa: CASWQGQGETQYF
len: 14; v_gene: TRBV9; j_gene: TRBJ2-3; CDR3aa: CASSSGSSTDTQYF
len: 17; v_gene: TRBV4-1; j_gene: TRBJ2-2; CDR3aa: CASSQEVSGQGTGELFF
len: 15; v_gene: TRBV27; j_gene: TRBJ2-2; CDR3aa: CASSLWDSGTGELFF
len: 16; v_gene: TRBV4-2; j_gene: TRBJ2-7; CDR3aa: CASSRPPGESGYEQYF
len: 16; v_gene: TRBV2; j_gene: TRBJ2-7; CDR3aa: CASSEENHYISYEQYF
len: 15; v_gene: TRBV7-2; j_gene: TRBJ2-5; CDR3aa: CASSLLRGVQETQYF
len: 20; v_gene: TRBV5-1; j_gene: TRBJ2-1; CDR3aa: CASSLDAPGTSGRAGNEQFF
len: 12; v_gene: TRBV30; j_gene: TRBJ1-2; CDR3aa: CAWSLTRGGYTF
len: 15; v_gene: TRBV5-5; j_gene: TRBJ2-7; CDR3aa: CASSLEQGPVYEQYF
len: 13; v_gene: TRBV15; j_gene: TRBJ1-1; CDR3aa: CATSRPGWPEAFF
len: 14; v_gene: TRBV5-6; j_gene: TRBJ2-5; CDR3aa: CASSLNQGQETQYF
len: 14; v_gene: TRBV30; j_gene: TRBJ1-1; CDR3aa: CACPTGPLYTEAFF
len: 11; v_gene: TRBV30; j_gene: TRBJ2-3; CDR3aa: CAWMWRDTQYF
len: 13; v_gene: TRBV4-2; j_gene: TRBJ1-2; CDR3aa: CASSQESDYGYTF
len: 11; v_gene: TRBV11-3; j_gene: TRBJ2-3; CDR3aa: CASSLGATQYF
len: 15; v_gene: TRBV5-6; j_gene: TRBJ1-1; CDR3aa: CASSLVGGENTEAFF
len: 14; v_gene: TRBV30; j_gene: TRBJ2-7; CDR3aa: CAWSLTGGSDEQYF
len: 13; v_gene: TRBV2; j_gene: TRBJ2-2; CDR3aa: CASSEVGGGVLFF
len: 14; v_gene: TRBV3-1/TRBV3-2; j_gene: TRBJ2-3; CDR3aa: CASSQGLAHDTQYF
len: 14; v_gene: TRBV13; j_gene: TRBJ1-1; CDR3aa: CASKKSGVNTEAFF
len: 14; v_gene: TRBV7-2; j_gene: TRBJ1-5; CDR3aa: CASSTRQGVQPQHF
len: 17; v_gene: TRBV4-1; j_gene: TRBJ2-5; CDR3aa: CASSQTSSRGGRETQYF
len: 14; v_gene: TRBV19; j_gene: TRBJ2-3; CDR3aa: CASSRLAGADTQYF
len: 15; v_gene: TRBV6-5; j_gene: TRBJ2-1; CDR3aa: CASSPGGAGYNEQFF
len: 17; v_gene: TRBV9; j_gene: TRBJ2-5; CDR3aa: CASSVAQGFYGQETQYF
len: 15; v_gene: TRBV30; j_gene: TRBJ2-3; CDR3aa: CAWSFGLLSTDTQYF
len: 14; v_gene: TRBV7-2; j_gene: TRBJ1-2; CDR3aa: CASSLGPSPYGYTF
len: 17; v_gene: TRBV5-6; j_gene: TRBJ1-6; CDR3aa: CASSLAGVAGRHSPLHF
len: 14; v_gene: TRBV27; j_gene: TRBJ2-7; CDR3aa: CASSPKGAGYEQYF
len: 16; v_gene: TRBV19; j_gene: TRBJ1-2; CDR3aa: CASSIGSPGSSNGYTF
len: 14; v_gene: TRBV5-1; j_gene: TRBJ1-1; CDR3aa: CASSPGQVNTEAFF
len: 15; v_gene: TRBV3-1/TRBV3-2; j_gene: TRBJ2-7; CDR3aa: CASSRGTGGRYEQYF
len: 15; v_gene: TRBV19; j_gene: TRBJ2-1; CDR3aa: CASSIDRTGRDEQFF
len: 19; v_gene: TRBV14; j_gene: TRBJ1-2; CDR3aa: CASSPFGPRVLASNYGYTF
len: 15; v_gene: TRBV6-6; j_gene: TRBJ2-3; CDR3aa: CASSPSSGRTDTQYF
len: 16; v_gene: TRBV3-1/TRBV3-2; j_gene: TRBJ1-2; CDR3aa: CASSQLSDSSNYGYTF
len: 15; v_gene: TRBV4-3; j_gene: TRBJ2-5; CDR3aa: CASSQGTGVQETQYF
len: 15; v_gene: TRBV7-2; j_gene: TRBJ2-5; CDR3aa: CASSFQRGGQETQYF
len: 16; v_gene: TRBV6-6; j_gene: TRBJ2-7; CDR3aa: CASSFSPGQEPYEQYF
len: 13; v_gene: TRBV19; j_gene: TRBJ1-5; CDR3aa: CASSPGRGQPQHF
len: 17; v_gene: TRBV11-2; j_gene: TRBJ2-2; CDR3aa: CASSGTSGGANTGELFF
len: 12; v_gene: TRBV12-3/TRBV12-4; j_gene: TRBJ1-1; CDR3aa: CASNLPGSEAFF
len: 12; v_gene: TRBV30; j_gene: TRBJ2-1; CDR3aa: CAWSRGLYEQFF
len: 16; v_gene: TRBV30; j_gene: TRBJ1-1; CDR3aa: CAWSVGFGWGGTEAFF